These T cell receptor beta chains were read from a single sample in a study of T-cell memory formation after mild COVID-19. TCRdb reanalysed the 5' RACE reads using MiXCR and keeps one entry per CDR3 protein. The sample lists approximately 350,000 distinct CDR3 sequences, 10% to 15% seen once, with around 21% in the top ten. The sequenced sample was PBMCs or a T cell subset sorted from them (not recorded which). Receptor source: a man aged 18 to 35 who had mild COVID-19 (a few samples of this study predate the infection). Cell type and time point are not known. Each CDR3 is given with its conserved first and last residue. A D gene is named only where the DNA matches it firmly. Not all rows give a size; the values are once, few, many and, for expanded clones, a class.

>TRBD2|TRBV7-8|-|TRBJ2-5
CASSLPASGGTQYF
TGTGCCAGCAGCTTACCGGCTAGCGGGGGCACCCAGTACTTC
>TRBD1|TRBV20-1|-|TRBJ1-2
CSAQDRDYGYTF
TGCAGTGCTCAAGACAGGGACTATGGCTACACCTTC
>TRBD1|TRBV6-1|-|TRBJ1-5
CASRRRTGFQPQHF
TGTGCCAGCAGACGGAGGACAGGGTTTCAGCCCCAGCATTTT
>-|TRBV20-1|-|TRBJ1-1
CSARVDREAFF
TGCAGTGCTAGAGTAGACAGGGAAGCTTTCTTT
>TRBD1|TRBV18|-|TRBJ1-4
CASSHRDSNEKLFF
TGTGCCAGCTCACACCGGGACAGTAATGAAAAACTGTTTTTT
>TRBD1|TRBV12-3/TRBV12-4|-|TRBJ2-2
CASSLMTGNAGELFF
TGTGCCAGCAGTTTAATGACAGGGAATGCCGGGGAGCTGTTTTTT
>-|TRBV6-5|many|TRBJ2-2
CASSPLGGTGELFF
TGTGCCAGCAGCCCTCTCGGGGGCACCGGGGAGCTGTTTTTT
>-|TRBV7-8|few|TRBJ2-3
CASSLEGVGTDTQYF
TGTGCCAGCAGCTTAGAAGGCGTTGGCACAGATACGCAGTATTTT
>TRBD1|TRBV4-3|-|TRBJ1-2
CASSQDRGRGDGYTF
TGCGCCAGCAGCCAAGATCGGGGCAGGGGGGACGGCTACACCTTC
>-|TRBV7-6|many|TRBJ2-5
CASTPWAGQETQYF
TGTGCCAGCACCCCGTGGGCAGGGCAAGAGACCCAGTACTTC
>-|TRBV29-1|-|TRBJ1-1
CSVGVGGTEAFF
TGCAGCGTGGGGGTCGGTGGCACTGAAGCTTTCTTT